The 18 T cell receptor beta chains below were found in one sample sequenced in a study of blood T cells in healthy people across ages. Primed by a sample-barcoded 5' primer and a J-beta primer mix, a second PCR proceeded for about 7 to 11 cycles. TCRdb itself ran the 5' RACE reads through MiXCR, one entry per CDR3 protein. The sample comprises about 1.8 million distinct CDR3 sequences, roughly 52% of which are singletons, and over 2% rests with the top ten. Sample: blood. These receptors came from a woman in her 40s in good health.

This rearrangement joins TRBV6-1 to TRBJ2-3; 8 bases match TRBD1. This CDR3 contains 17 residues. V was clipped by 6 bases and J by 0 bases; unmatched bases: 11. Germline CDR1 MNHNS, CDR2 SASEGT. CDR3 residues: CASSPSQTGASTDTQYF. DNA of the CDR3: TGTGCCAGCAGCCCCTCACAGACAGGGGCTAGCACAGATACGCAGTATTTT.

The chain is built from TRBV20-1 and TRBJ1-2, with no clear D. Trimming took 6 bases from V and 4 from J, leaving 12 bases between them. This CDR3 region has 12 residues. Germline V gene data show CDR1 as DFQATT and CDR2 as SNEGSKA (reference sequence). The CDR3 sequence: CSAHRVLYGYTF. The CDR3 DNA follows: TGCAGTGCGCACCGGGTCCTCTATGGCTACACCTTC.

This clonotype has just a few counts. The chain couples TRBV7-9 to TRBJ1-2; a weak D match, TRBD1 (6 bases). This CDR3 has 15 amino acids. CDR1 and CDR2 (germline): SEHNR, FQNEAQ (reference sequence). The ends were cut back, 5 bases at V and 8 bases at J, with 21 bases in the middle. The CDR3 nucleotides read TGTGCCAGCAGCCCCTTGGGGGCAGGGAATGGCGGCTACACCTTC. Its translation: CASSPLGAGNGGYTF.

This clonotype occurred a few times. The V call is TRBV20-1, the J call TRBJ2-5, with D possibly matching TRBD1 (6 bases). The J call may be mistaken, given a closer DNA end match to TRBJ2-7. CDR1 is DFQATT and CDR2 is SNEGSKA in the germline V gene (reference sequence). This CDR3 region has 15 residues. The CDR3 DNA reads TGCAGTGCTAGTTTAGGACAGACTGGGGGCTACGAGCAGTACTTC. Translated: CSASLGQTGGYEQYF.

V usage is TRBV6-2 or TRBV6-3 and J usage is TRBJ2-5; 8 bases agree with TRBD1. CDR1 and CDR2 (germline): MNHEY, SVGEGT. The CDR3 consists of 17 residues. The V and J ends lost 6 bases and 0 bases, in that order; junction bases with no gene match: 12. The CDR3 region has the DNA TGTGCCAGCAGCAATGACAGGGGCGGAGGGTACCAAGAGACCCAGTACTTC. Translated, it gives CASSNDRGGGYQETQYF.

V and J are TRBV9 and TRBJ1-2; possibly TRBD1 for D (6 bases). The CDR3 is made up of 14 amino acids. Between the trimmed V and J ends, which lost 3 bases and 4 bases, there was a span of 13 bases. Germline loops: CDR1 SGDLS, CDR2 YYNGEE. The CDR3 nucleotides are TGTGCCAGCAGCGCTACGACAGGATCCTATGGCTACACCTTC. It encodes CASSATTGSYGYTF.

The chain joins TRBV6-5 to TRBJ2-7; weak D call: TRBD1 (5 bases). The germline V and J ends were trimmed by 6 bases and 0 bases, with 12 bases remaining between them. The germline CDR1 and CDR2 sequences are MNHEY and SVGAGI. The length of the CDR3 is 14 residues. The CDR3 nucleotides are TGTGCCAGCAGAGCCGTAAGGGGCTCCTACGAGCAGTACTTC. Translation gives CASRAVRGSYEQYF.

V is TRBV9 and J is TRBJ2-3; D might be TRBD2 (5 bases). Trimming left V 1 base short and J 0 bases short, with 9 bases between. CDR3 length: 15 amino acids. The V gene's germline CDR1 is SGDLS and CDR2 YYNGEE. The CDR3, as DNA: TGTGCCAGCAGCGTAATAGCGACTAGCACAGATACGCAGTATTTT. Amino acids: CASSVIATSTDTQYF.

This clonotype has a single count. The V and J genes are TRBV2 and TRBJ2-1, with 7 bases aligning to TRBD2. CDR1 and CDR2 from the germline V gene are SNHLY and FYNNEI. V was clipped by 4 bases and J by 9 bases; unmatched bases: 12. The CDR3 has 15 amino acids. The CDR3 region is CASSGGGGQRGEQFF. CDR3 sequence (DNA): TGTGCCAGCAGTGGCGGCGGGGGTCAACGGGGTGAGCAGTTCTTC.

The chain carries TRBV3-1 and TRBJ2-5, with 7 nucleotides matching TRBD2. V dropped 1 base and J dropped 1; count of bases not matched to a gene: 6. Germline assignment: CDR1 LGHDT and CDR2 YNNKEL (reference sequence). CDR3 length: 16 residues. CDR3 sequence (DNA): TGTGCCAGCAGCCAAGGGTCCAGCGGGGTCCAAGAGACCCAGTACTTC. Amino acid sequence: CASSQGSSGVQETQYF.

This clonotype occurred many times. The rearrangement uses TRBV20-1 and TRBJ2-4; no firm D call. Trimming shortened V by 0 bases and J by 2 bases, and 14 bases separated the two germline ends. CDR1 is DFQATT and CDR2 is SNEGSKA in the germline V gene (reference sequence). There are 16 residues in the CDR3. The CDR3 spells CSAREVFGTTKNIQYF. The CDR3 bases are TGCAGTGCTAGAGAAGTCTTTGGCACGACCAAAAACATTCAGTACTTC.

The chain uses TRBV6-1 and TRBJ2-5, with 8 positions matching TRBD2. The DNA end favors TRBJ2-7, so the J call may be wrong. The CDR3 has 16 amino acids. Germline CDR1 reads MNHNS; CDR2 reads SASEGT. In nucleotides, the CDR3 is TGTGCCAGCAGCGCCGGGGGGGACACCGAATCCTACGAGCAGTACTTC. It translates to CASSAGGDTESYEQYF.

The CDR3 DNA reads as TGCAGTGCTAGCTACGCCGGGGAGCTTTCACCCCTCCACTTT. It specifies CSASYAGELSPLHF. The chain employs TRBV20-1 and TRBJ1-6; D uncertain. The CDR3 is made up of 14 amino acids. Trimming removed 3 bases from V and 9 bases from J, with 15 bases in between. Germline CDR1 is DFQATT and CDR2 is SNEGSKA (reference sequence).

The chain is built from TRBV6-5 and TRBJ2-3; 12 nucleotides match TRBD2. This CDR3 has 15 residues. Per germline, CDR1 MNHEY and CDR2 SVGAGI. Trimming cost V 5 bases and J 7 bases; bases outside gene matches: 7. The CDR3 DNA follows: TGTGCCAGCAGTAGGACTAGCGGGGTACTATATACGCAGTATTTT. As protein: CASSRTSGVLYTQYF.

The V gene is TRBV4-3, the J gene TRBJ2-1, with 8 bases identical to TRBD2. The CDR3 is made up of 18 amino acids. V shed 0 bases and J 0 bases; nucleotides not matched to a gene: 7. In germline, CDR1 is LGHNA, CDR2 YSLEER. CDR3 loop: CASSQDRSGGLSYNEQFF. The CDR3 DNA sequence: TGCGCCAGCAGCCAAGATCGCAGCGGGGGCCTCTCCTACAATGAGCAGTTCTTC.

This chain links TRBV6-1 with TRBJ2-7; a possible D gene is TRBD2 (7 bases). In germline, CDR1 is MNHNS, CDR2 SASEGT. This CDR3 comprises 15 residues. The ends were cut back, 2 bases at V and 5 bases at J, with 16 bases in the middle. The CDR3 nucleotides are TGTGCCAGCAGTGAATGGGGAGGGGGGAGCAACGAGCAGTACTTC. This gives the protein CASSEWGGGSNEQYF.

To note about this clonotype: One junction end disagrees with the germline gene, perhaps due to a read error. The chain recombines TRBV5-1 with TRBJ2-6; weak D call: TRBD1 (5 bases). The CDR3 extends over 14 amino acids. CDR1 is SGHRS, CDR2 YFSETQ, per germline. In DNA, the CDR3 is TGCGCCAGCAGTGGGAACTCTGGGGCCGACGTCCTGACTTTC. Its translation is CASSGNSGADVLTF. The whole variable domain, remainder taken from reference TRBV5-1 and TRBJ2-6, is KAGVTQTPRYLIKTRGQQVTLSCSPISGHRSVSWYQQTPGQGLQFLFEYFSETQRNKGNFPGRFSGRQFSNSRSEMNVSTLELGDSALYLCASSGNSGADVLTFGAGSRLTVL.

V usage is TRBV10-3 and J usage is TRBJ1-5; D may be TRBD1 (6 bases). V dropped 6 bases and J dropped 3 bases, with 9 bases sitting between them. This CDR3 region has 13 residues. CDR1 is ENHRY, CDR2 SYGVKD, per germline. The CDR3 sequence: CAIRGQINQPQHF. CDR3 sequence (DNA): TGTGCCATCAGAGGACAGATCAATCAGCCCCAGCATTTT.